This T cell receptor (beta chain) was sequenced during a study of early T cells in non-severe SARS-CoV-2 infection. For the study at large: Sequencing of bulk RNA from unsorted whole blood was done, without chain pairing.

Germline V gene data show CDR1 as MDHEN and CDR2 as SYDVKM. This CDR3 contains 15 residues. V dropped 7 bases and J dropped 5 bases, with 15 bases sitting between them. Unique molecular identifiers tagged individual cDNA molecules. TCRdb recomputed calls from the 5' RACE reads with MiXCR, one row per CDR3 protein. The sample includes some 98,000 distinct CDR3 sequences, 8% to 13% of them seen just once. Whole-study results and caveats: In VDJdb matching, anti-spike CD8 responses were favored while private and CD4 specificities went missing.

Comment on this clonotype: Its antigen remains unknown.

Sequencing used whole blood. J is TRBJ1-6 and V is TRBV28; D is unclear. The clonotype was recovered from an adult who was a healthcare worker with PCR-confirmed SARS-CoV-2 infection or an uninfected control (not recorded which). CDR3 sequence: CASNLGQGHNSPLHF. The CDR3 DNA reads as TGTGCCAGCAACCTAGGGCAAGGTCATAATTCACCCCTCCACTTT.